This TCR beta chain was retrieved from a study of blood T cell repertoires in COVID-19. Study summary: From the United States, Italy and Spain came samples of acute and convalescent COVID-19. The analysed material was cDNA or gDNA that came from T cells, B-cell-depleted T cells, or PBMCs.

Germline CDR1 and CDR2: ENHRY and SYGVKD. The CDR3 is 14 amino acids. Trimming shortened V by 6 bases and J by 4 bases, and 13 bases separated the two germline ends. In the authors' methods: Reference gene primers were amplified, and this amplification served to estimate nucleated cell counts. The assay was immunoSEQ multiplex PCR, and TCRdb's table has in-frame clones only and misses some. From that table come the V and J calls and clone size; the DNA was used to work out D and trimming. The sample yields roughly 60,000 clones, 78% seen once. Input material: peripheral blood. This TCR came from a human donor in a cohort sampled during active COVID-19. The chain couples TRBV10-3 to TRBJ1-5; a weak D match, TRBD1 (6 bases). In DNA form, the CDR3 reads TGTGCCATCAGCACACAGGGATCGAATCAGCCCCAGCATTTT. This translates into CAISTQGSNQPQHF.